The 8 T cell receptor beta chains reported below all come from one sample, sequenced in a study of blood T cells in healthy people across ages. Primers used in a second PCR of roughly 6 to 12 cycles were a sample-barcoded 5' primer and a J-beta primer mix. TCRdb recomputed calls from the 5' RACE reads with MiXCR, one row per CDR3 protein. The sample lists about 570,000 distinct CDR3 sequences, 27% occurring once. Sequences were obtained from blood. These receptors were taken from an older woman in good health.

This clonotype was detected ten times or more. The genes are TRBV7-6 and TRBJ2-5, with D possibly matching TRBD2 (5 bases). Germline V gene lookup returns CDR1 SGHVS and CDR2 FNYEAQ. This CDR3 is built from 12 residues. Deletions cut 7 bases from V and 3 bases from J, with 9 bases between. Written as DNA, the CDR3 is TGTGCCAGCACCGGGGTTGAAGAGACCCAGTACTTC. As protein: CASTGVEETQYF.

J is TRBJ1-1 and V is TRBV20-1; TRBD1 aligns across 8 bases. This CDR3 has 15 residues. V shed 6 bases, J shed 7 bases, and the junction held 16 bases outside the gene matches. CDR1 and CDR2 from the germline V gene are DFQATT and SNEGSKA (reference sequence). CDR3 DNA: TGCAGTGCGCCTAACTCCGGGACAGGCGGAGGTGAAGCTTTCTTT. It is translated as CSAPNSGTGGGEAFF.

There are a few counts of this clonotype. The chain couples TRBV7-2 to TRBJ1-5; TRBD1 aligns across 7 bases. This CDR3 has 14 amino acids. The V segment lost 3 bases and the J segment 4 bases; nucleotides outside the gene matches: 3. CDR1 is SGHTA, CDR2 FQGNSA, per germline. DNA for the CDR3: TGTGCCAGCAGCTTCCAGGGGGGAAATCAGCCCCAGCATTTT. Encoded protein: CASSFQGGNQPQHF.

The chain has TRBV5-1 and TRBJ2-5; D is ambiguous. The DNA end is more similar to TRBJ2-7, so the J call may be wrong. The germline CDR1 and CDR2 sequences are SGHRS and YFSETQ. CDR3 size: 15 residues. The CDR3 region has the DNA TGCGCCAGCAGCTTGGTTGGCAGCAAACCCTACGAGCAGTACTTC. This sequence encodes CASSLVGSKPYEQYF.

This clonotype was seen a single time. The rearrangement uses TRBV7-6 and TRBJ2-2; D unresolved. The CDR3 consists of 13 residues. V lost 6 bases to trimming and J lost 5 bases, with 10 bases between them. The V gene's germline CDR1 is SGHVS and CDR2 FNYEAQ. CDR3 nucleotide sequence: TGTGCCAGCAGTTTTAGACAAACCGGGGAGCTGTTTTTT. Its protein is CASSFRQTGELFF.

The CDR3 DNA follows: TGTGCCAGCAGCGTAAATTTTCTAGCGGGGGCCAGCTCCTACAATGAGCAGTTCTTC. Translated, it gives CASSVNFLAGASSYNEQFF. J is TRBJ2-1 and V is TRBV9, with 10 bases aligning to TRBD2. The CDR3 is 19 residues long. Germline CDR1 reads SGDLS; CDR2 reads YYNGEE. The trim removed 1 base at V and 0 bases at J, leaving 10 bases unmatched.

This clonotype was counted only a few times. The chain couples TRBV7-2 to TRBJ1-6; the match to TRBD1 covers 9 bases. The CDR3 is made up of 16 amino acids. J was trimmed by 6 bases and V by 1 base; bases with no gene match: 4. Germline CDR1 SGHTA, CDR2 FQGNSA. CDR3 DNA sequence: TGTGCCAGCAGCTTAGTGGGGACAGGGAGTAATTCACCCCTCCACTTT. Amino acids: CASSLVGTGSNSPLHF.

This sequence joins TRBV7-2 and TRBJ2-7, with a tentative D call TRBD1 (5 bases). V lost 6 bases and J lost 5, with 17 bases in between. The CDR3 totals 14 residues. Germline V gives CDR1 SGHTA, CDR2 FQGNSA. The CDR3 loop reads CASRPGSPRDEQYF. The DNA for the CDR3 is TGTGCCAGCAGACCAGGGTCCCCTCGGGACGAGCAGTACTTC.